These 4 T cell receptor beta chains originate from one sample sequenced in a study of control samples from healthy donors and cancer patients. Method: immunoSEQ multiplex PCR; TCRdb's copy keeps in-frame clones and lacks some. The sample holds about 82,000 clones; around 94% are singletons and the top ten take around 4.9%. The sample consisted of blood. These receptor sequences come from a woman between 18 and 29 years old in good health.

The CDR3 loop reads CASSPRPAREQFF. As DNA, the CDR3 is TGTGCCAGCAGCCCCCGTCCAGCGCGTGAGCAGTTCTTC. V usage is TRBV11-2 and J usage is TRBJ2-1; D is unresolved. V lost 5 bases to trimming and J lost 9 bases, with 14 bases between them. Germline lookup yields CDR1 SGHAT and CDR2 FQNNGV. This CDR3 has 13 residues.

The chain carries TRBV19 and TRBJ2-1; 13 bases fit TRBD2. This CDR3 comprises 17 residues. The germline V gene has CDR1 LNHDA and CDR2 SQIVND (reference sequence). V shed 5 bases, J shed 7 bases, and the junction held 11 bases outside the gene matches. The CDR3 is CASSSLGSGLAGNEQFF. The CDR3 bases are TGTGCCAGTAGTTCATTGGGGTCGGGACTAGCGGGAAATGAGCAGTTCTTC.

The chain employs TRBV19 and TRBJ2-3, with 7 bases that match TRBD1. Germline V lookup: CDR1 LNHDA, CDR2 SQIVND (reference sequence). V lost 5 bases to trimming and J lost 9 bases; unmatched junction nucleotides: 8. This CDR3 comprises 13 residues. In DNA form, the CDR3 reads TGTGCCAGTAGTTCTCGGACAGGATGGACGCAGTATTTT. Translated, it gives CASSSRTGWTQYF. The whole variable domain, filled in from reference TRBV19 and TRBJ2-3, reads DGGITQSPKYLFRKEGQNVTLSCEQNLNHDAMYWYRQDPGQGLRLIYYSQIVNDFQKGDIAEGYSVSREKKESFPLTVTSAQKNPTAFYLCASSSRTGWTQYFGPGTRLTVL.

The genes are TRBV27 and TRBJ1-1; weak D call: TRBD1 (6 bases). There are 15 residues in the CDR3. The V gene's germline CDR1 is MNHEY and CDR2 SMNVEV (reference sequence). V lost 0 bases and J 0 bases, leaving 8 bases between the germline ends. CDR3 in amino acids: CASSLSGQLNTEAFF. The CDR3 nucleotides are TGTGCCAGCAGTTTATCAGGACAGCTGAACACTGAAGCTTTCTTT.